The rows below give T cell receptor beta chains drawn from one sample of a study of blood T cell dynamics during melanoma immunotherapy. Clones were sequenced by immunoSEQ multiplex PCR, and TCRdb holds only the in-frame ones, with some missing. The top ten clones hold 36% of a sample with approximately 7,000 clones, approximately 88% of them seen once. The source material was blood, sampled from a patient treated with checkpoint blockade. These TCRs come from a human donor with melanoma. Some clones in this sample may be carry-over from other donors' samples. CDR3s include the opening cysteine and the closing phenylalanine or tryptophan. The order of the fields is D gene, V gene, clone size, J gene, CDR3 protein, CDR3 DNA. D genes are given only for firm matches. Size is omitted from some rows. Given values are once, few, many or a class for expanded clones.

TRBD2	TRBV11-3	.	TRBJ2-3	CASSAGLAADTQYF	TGTGCCAGCAGCGCGGGACTAGCCGCAGATACGCAGTATTTT
.	TRBV2	.	TRBJ2-1	CASSPTGTPNEQFF	TGTGCCAGCAGTCCGACCGGGACACCCAATGAGCAGTTCTTC
.	TRBV7-6	.	TRBJ1-5	CASSLAGDQPQHF	TGTGCCAGCAGCTTGGCAGGGGATCAGCCCCAGCATTTT
.	TRBV27	.	TRBJ2-2	CASRGIAGQGNTGELFF	TGTGCCAGCAGGGGGATAGCGGGACAGGGAAACACCGGGGAGCTGTTTTTT
.	TRBV14	.	TRBJ2-7	CASSQDLQRENYEQYF	TGTGCCAGCAGCCAAGATCTCCAACGGGAGAACTACGAGCAGTACTTC
.	TRBV19	.	TRBJ1-3	CASSLAPEAGNTIYF	TGTGCCAGTAGTTTGGCCCCGGAGGCCGGAAACACCATATATTTT
.	TRBV6-1	.	TRBJ1-5	CASRLHSNQPQHF	TGTGCCAGCAGACTACATAGCAATCAGCCCCAGCATTTT
.	TRBV2	.	TRBJ2-1	CASSEQKTSADEQFF	TGTGCCAGCAGTGAACAAAAAACGTCAGCGGATGAGCAGTTCTTC
.	TRBV5-8	.	TRBJ1-4	CASSHRPEFEKLFF	TGTGCCAGCAGCCACCGACCAGAGTTTGAAAAACTGTTTTTT
.	TRBV13	.	TRBJ2-3	CASSLESTDTQYF	TGTGCCAGCAGCTTAGAAAGCACAGATACGCAGTATTTT
.	TRBV4-1	.	TRBJ1-3	CASSQAAEFSGNTIYF	TGCGCCAGCAGCCAAGCAGCGGAATTCTCTGGAAACACCATATATTTT
.	TRBV6-5	.	TRBJ2-5	CASSYLGGGDETQYF	TGTGCCAGCAGTTACCTTGGGGGCGGGGATGAGACCCAGTACTTC
TRBD1	TRBV5-1	.	TRBJ2-7	CASSETGGPSYEQYF	TGCGCCAGCAGCGAGACAGGGGGCCCTTCCTACGAGCAGTACTTC
.	TRBV5-1	.	TRBJ2-2	CASSLGGSSRGELFF	TGCGCCAGCAGCTTGGGAGGAAGTTCGAGGGGGGAGCTGTTTTTT
.	TRBV4-2	.	TRBJ1-5	CASSLAGDQPQHF	TGTGCCAGCAGCTTGGCAGGGGATCAGCCCCAGCATTTT
.	TRBV9	.	TRBJ2-2	CASSVNPGELFF	TGTGCCAGCAGCGTAAACCCCGGGGAGCTGTTTTTT
.	TRBV5-1	.	TRBJ1-5	CASSLAGVSNQPQHF	TGCGCCAGCAGCCTGGCCGGCGTAAGCAATCAGCCCCAGCATTTT
TRBD1	TRBV27	.	TRBJ1-3	CASSRQGAEGNTIYF	TGTGCCAGCAGTAGACAGGGGGCTGAAGGAAACACCATATATTTT
TRBD1	TRBV6-1	.	TRBJ1-1	CASRSGQGDTEAFF	TGTGCCTCCCGCTCGGGACAGGGGGACACTGAAGCTTTCTTT
.	TRBV28	.	TRBJ2-7	CASSFPLSYEQYF	TGTGCCAGCAGTTTTCCCCTCTCCTACGAGCAGTACTTC
TRBD2	TRBV6-5	.	TRBJ2-3	CASKDSGGGWDTQYF	TGTGCCAGCAAGGATTCTGGCGGGGGTTGGGATACGCAGTATTTT
.	TRBV5-6	.	TRBJ2-3	CASSWDTLGKKYF	TGTGCCAGCAGCTGGGACACCTTAGGGAAAAAGTATTTT
TRBD1	TRBV18	few	TRBJ2-7	CASSPFTDTGTGNSYEQYF	TGTGCCAGCTCACCATTCACGGATACCGGGACAGGGAACTCCTACGAGCAGTACTTC
TRBD1	TRBV7-6	.	TRBJ1-3	CASSLSPHRGGNTIYF	TGTGCCAGCAGCCTATCCCCCCACAGGGGAGGAAACACCATATATTTT
TRBD2	TRBV5-4	.	TRBJ2-5	CASSVGGKETQYF	TGTGCCAGCAGCGTGGGAGGGAAAGAGACCCAGTACTTC
TRBD2	TRBV4-1	.	TRBJ2-5	CASSQDYGGGNGEGIATQYF	TGCGCCAGCAGCCAAGATTACGGCGGGGGGAACGGGGAGGGGATAGCGACCCAGTACTTC
.	TRBV11-3	few	TRBJ1-5	CASSLAGDQPQHF	TGTGCCAGCAGCTTGGCAGGGGATCAGCCCCAGCATTTT
.	TRBV7-2	.	TRBJ1-1	CASSAIWKGNTEAFF	TGTGCCAGCTCCGCTATTTGGAAAGGAAACACTGAAGCTTTCTTT
.	TRBV5-5	.	TRBJ2-7	CASINPGHYEQYF	TGTGCCAGCATCAATCCCGGACATTACGAGCAGTACTTC
.	TRBV6-4	.	TRBJ2-7	CASKKSGTSGMYF	TGTGCCAGCAAGAAATCCGGGACATCTGGCATGTACTTC
.	TRBV9	.	TRBJ2-2	CASSPGAPGGAGGELFF	TGTGCCAGCAGCCCGGGGGCACCAGGGGGGGCTGGCGGGGAGCTGTTTTTT
.	TRBV14	few	TRBJ1-6	CASSQAFIGLLTPRHSPLHF	TGTGCCAGCAGCCAAGCTTTCATCGGACTTTTGACCCCACGACATTCACCCCTCCACTTT
TRBD2	TRBV6-5	.	TRBJ2-2	CASSPGGTGELFF	TGTGCCAGCAGTCCGGGGGGGACCGGGGAGCTGTTTTTT
TRBD1	TRBV6-5	.	TRBJ1-1	CASSLDREVTEAFF	TGTGCCAGCAGTTTGGACAGGGAGGTCACTGAAGCTTTCTTT
.	TRBV11-2	few	TRBJ2-1	CASSPISSYNEQFF	TGTGCCAGCAGCCCTATCTCCTCGTACAATGAGCAGTTCTTC
TRBD1	TRBV5-4	.	TRBJ1-2	CASSSGTGGLGGYTF	TGTGCCAGCAGCTCCGGGACAGGGGGCCTCGGTGGCTACACCTTC
.	TRBV7-9	.	TRBJ1-5	CASSLAEGGNQPQHF	TGTGCCAGCAGCTTAGCGGAGGGGGGAAATCAGCCCCAGCATTTT
.	TRBV15	.	TRBJ1-4	CATSRDRWSEKLFF	TGTGCCACCAGCAGAGATAGGTGGAGTGAAAAACTGTTTTTT
TRBD2	TRBV30	.	TRBJ2-2	CAWNRGGENRGAVF	TGTGCCTGGAACCGGGGGGGCGAGAACCGGGGAGCTGTTTTT
.	TRBV6-5	.	TRBJ2-3	CASSDDDTDTQYF	TGTGCCAGCAGTGACGACGACACAGATACGCAGTATTTT
TRBD2	TRBV9	once	TRBJ2-5	CASRSGTSVGEETQYF	TGTGCCAGCAGGTCCGGGACTAGCGTTGGGGAAGAGACCCAGTACTTC
.	TRBV7-2	.	TRBJ2-5	CASSIEETQYF	TGTGCCAGCAGCATAGAAGAGACCCAGTACTTC
.	TRBV25-1	.	TRBJ1-1	CASSEVGNTEAFF	TGTGCCAGCAGTGAAGTAGGGAACACTGAAGCTTTCTTT
.	TRBV7-2	.	TRBJ1-2	CASSQGGVGGYTF	TGTGCCAGCAGCCAGGGCGGGGTTGGTGGCTACACCTTC
.	TRBV6-1	.	TRBJ1-5	CATRQVGNQPQHF	TGTGCCACCCGACAGGTGGGCAATCAGCCCCAGCATTTT